The 19 T cell receptor beta chains below were found in one sample sequenced in a study of T cells after yellow fever vaccination (dated 2019 in TCRdb). According to the study, the label for this sample's treatment or condition signals: live attenuated yellow fever vaccine strain. The protocol used for the library was 5' RACE. TCRdb records Illumina NovaSeq 6000 as the sequencer. TCRdb took the public reads, trimmed them with fastp at Q25, ran MiXCR for clone calling and kept in-frame beta chains. Under each unique CDR3 protein, matching rows form one entry showing the most common genes and DNA. The sample includes hundreds of thousands of distinct CDR3 sequences, with 3% to 4.5% observed a single time. Of the sample, around 20% is held by the ten largest clones. The specimen was PBMCs, collected on the day of the yellow fever booster vaccination. The receptors come from a man between 18 and 35 years old who received the YFV17D yellow fever vaccine.

Note on this clonotype: Given a much more abundant clone one base away, this may be a read error. The rearrangement links TRBV7-2 to TRBJ2-3; D unclear. CDR3 size: 13 residues. The germline CDR1 and CDR2 sequences are SGHTA and FQGNSA. V was shortened by 2 bases and J by 6 bases, with 9 bases between the two germline ends. For the CDR3, the DNA is TGTGCCAGCAGCTTAAGCCGGCATGATACGCAGTATTTT. Its protein product is CASSLSRHDTQYF.

The rearrangement joins TRBV7-9 to TRBJ1-2; D unresolved. Germline V CDR1 and CDR2: SEHNR, FQNEAQ (reference sequence). The V gene lost 5 bases and the J gene lost 5 bases, with 9 bases spanning the gap. The CDR3 has 12 amino acids. The CDR3 loop reads CASSREDYGYTF. CDR3 nucleotides: TGTGCCAGCAGCCGAGAAGATTATGGCTACACCTTC.

This clonotype has ten or more counts. The chain employs TRBV5-6 and TRBJ1-2; 8 bases align to TRBD1. The CDR3 length is 14 residues. Germline V CDR1 and CDR2: SGHDT, YYEEEE. V shed 6 bases and J 4 bases; nucleotides not matched to a gene: 8. The CDR3 here is CASTYRGEGYGYTF. CDR3 DNA: TGTGCCAGCACCTACAGGGGGGAAGGCTATGGCTACACCTTC.

This clonotype was seen a handful of times. The chain couples TRBV7-8 to TRBJ1-5; D gene unclear. Trimming stripped 4 bases from V and 0 bases from J, with 7 bases between. Germline CDR1 SGHVS, CDR2 FQNEAQ. The CDR3 totals 14 residues. This chain's CDR3 is CASSSARSNQPQHF. The CDR3 DNA is TGTGCCAGCAGCTCGGCACGTAGCAATCAGCCCCAGCATTTT.

This clonotype turned up a few times. The V call is TRBV6-5, the J call TRBJ2-3; D is unresolved. V gave up 2 bases and J gave up 7 bases, with 16 bases separating them. CDR1 and CDR2 from the germline V gene are MNHEY and SVGAGI. There are 15 residues in the CDR3. This CDR3 reads CASSYGPGESNTQYF. The CDR3 DNA reads as TGTGCCAGCAGTTACGGGCCTGGGGAATCGAATACGCAGTATTTT.

This clonotype was found many times. The V and J genes are TRBV7-2 and TRBJ2-5; 9 bases align to TRBD1. Per germline, CDR1 SGHTA and CDR2 FQGNSA. V was clipped by 5 bases and J by 4 bases; unmatched bases: 5. The CDR3 runs 14 residues. The CDR3 coding sequence is TGTGCCAGCAGCCCGGAGACAGGGGGAGAGACCCAGTACTTC. The encoded protein is CASSPETGGETQYF.

This chain joins TRBV5-1 and TRBJ2-1, with D perhaps TRBD2 (6 bases). CDR3 length equals 14 residues. V shed 0 bases and J shed 6 bases, with 10 bases lying between them. Germline CDR1 and CDR2: SGHRS and YFSETQ. The CDR3 region has the DNA TGCGCCAGCAGCTTGGCAACGGGAGCCAATGAGCAGTTCTTC. The encoded protein is CASSLATGANEQFF.

In this sample, this clonotype turned up many times. The chain employs TRBV5-1 and TRBJ2-1; no clear D gene. Trimming shortened V by 4 bases and J by 5 bases, and 16 bases separated the two germline ends. This CDR3 region has 15 residues. CDR1 SGHRS and CDR2 YFSETQ come from the germline V gene. The CDR3 spells CASSQDLAPHNEQFF. The CDR3 nucleotides read TGCGCCAGCAGCCAGGACCTGGCTCCCCACAATGAGCAGTTCTTC.

This clonotype was detected many times. The chain is built from TRBV6-2 or TRBV6-3 and TRBJ2-7; 9 nucleotides match TRBD2. The CDR3 consists of 17 residues. Germline CDR1 is MNHEY and CDR2 is SVGEGT. Trimming took 2 bases from V and 0 from J; bases not matched to a gene: 8. The CDR3, as DNA: TGTGCCAGCAGTTACCCCCGCGGGGGGGGATACTCCTACGAGCAGTACTTC. Translation gives CASSYPRGGGYSYEQYF.

The rearrangement links TRBV6-2 or TRBV6-3 to TRBJ2-3; D perhaps matches TRBD1 (6 bases). Germline lookup yields CDR1 MNHEY and CDR2 SVGEGT. The V end lost 7 bases, the J end lost 0 bases, and 23 bases lay between the germline ends. The CDR3 spans 18 residues. The CDR3 DNA follows: TGTGCCAGCACTTCGGATCTAGGGACAAGCCCTAGCACAGATACGCAGTATTTT. It yields the protein CASTSDLGTSPSTDTQYF.

In its sample, this clonotype was seen many times. The V gene is TRBV2, the J gene TRBJ1-5, with 12 bases matching TRBD1. Losses at the gene ends were 5 bases for V and 0 bases for J; bases not matched to a gene: 11. Germline CDR1 is SNHLY and CDR2 is FYNNEI. The CDR3 is made up of 19 amino acids. CDR3 region: CASSLPGQGAFNSNQPQHF. Written as DNA, the CDR3 is TGTGCCAGCAGTCTACCGGGACAGGGGGCATTTAATAGCAATCAGCCCCAGCATTTT. Using reference TRBV2 and TRBJ1-5 for the parts outside the CDR3, the full variable domain is EPEVTQTPSHQVTQMGQEVILRCVPISNHLYFYWYRQILGQKVEFLVSFYNNEISEKSEIFDDQFSVERPDGSNFTLKIRSTKLEDSAMYFCASSLPGQGAFNSNQPQHFGDGTRLSIL.

This clonotype has at least ten counts. This rearrangement joins TRBV6-5 to TRBJ1-2; the D gene is possibly TRBD1 (6 bases). V was shortened by 8 bases and J by 8 bases, with 24 bases between the two germline ends. The CDR3 spans 15 residues. Germline V gene sequence: CDR1 MNHEY, CDR2 SVGAGI. The CDR3 sequence is CASRFEGQQPGGYTF. The CDR3 DNA reads TGTGCCAGCCGCTTCGAGGGACAACAACCTGGGGGCTACACCTTC.

This rearrangement joins TRBV5-5 to TRBJ2-7; 8 bases are shared with TRBD1. The CDR3 has 15 residues. J gave up 4 bases and V 0 bases, and 6 bases lay outside the gene matches. Germline-derived CDR1 and CDR2 are SGHKS and YYEKEE (reference sequence). CDR3 region: CASSLAGQGVYEQYV. The DNA for the CDR3 is TGTGCCAGCAGCTTGGCAGGACAGGGAGTATACGAGCAGTACGTC.

The chain couples TRBV18 to TRBJ2-7, with unresolved D. Germline CDR1 KGHSH, CDR2 LQKENI. This CDR3 comprises 14 residues. V was cut by 4 bases and J by 2 bases, with 12 bases left in between. CDR3 bases: TGTGCCAGCTCACGGGAAAGGGCCCCCTACGAGCAGTACGTC. This sequence encodes CASSRERAPYEQYV.

V is TRBV12-3 or TRBV12-4 and J is TRBJ1-4, with unresolved D. There are 14 residues in the CDR3. The V gene lost 2 bases and the J gene lost 3 bases, with 7 bases spanning the gap. The CDR3 sequence: CASSLRAANEKLFF. CDR3 sequence (DNA): TGTGCCAGCAGTTTAAGGGCCGCTAATGAAAAACTGTTTTTT.

In its sample, this clonotype was seen a few times. The chain links TRBV4-3 to TRBJ1-2; no reliable D call. V lost 3 bases, J lost 8 bases, and 19 bases lay in between. The length of the CDR3 is 15 residues. Germline V gene sequence: CDR1 LGHNA, CDR2 YSLEER. CDR3 residues: CASSHTKATQQGYTF. The CDR3 nucleotides read TGCGCCAGCAGCCACACTAAGGCGACACAGCAAGGCTACACCTTC.

The chain links TRBV5-1 to TRBJ1-2; D ambiguous. V was shortened by 2 bases and J by 7 bases, with 18 bases between the two germline ends. CDR3 length: 15 amino acids. Germline values: CDR1 SGHRS, CDR2 YFSETQ. CDR3 loop: CASSFIPPVEAGYTF. CDR3 nucleotides: TGCGCCAGCAGCTTTATACCTCCCGTAGAAGCTGGCTACACCTTC.

This clonotype was observed a handful of times. The V and J genes are TRBV20-1 and TRBJ1-5, with D possibly TRBD1 on 5 matching bases. The CDR3 is 15 amino acids. Trimming stripped 2 bases from V and 9 bases from J, with 20 bases between. Germline values: CDR1 DFQATT, CDR2 SNEGSKA (reference sequence). CDR3 coding DNA: TGCAGTGCTAGAAATCCATTAAAAGAGGGGTGGCCCCAGCATTTT. Protein sequence: CSARNPLKEGWPQHF.

This clonotype was observed many times. The chain combines TRBV9 with TRBJ2-5; D is uncertain. Trimming cost V 0 bases and J 4 bases, with 7 bases left between them. In germline, CDR1 is SGDLS, CDR2 YYNGEE. This CDR3 spans 13 amino acids. In DNA, the CDR3 is TGTGCCAGCAGCGTAGCTGTGGGAGAGACCCAGTACTTC. It translates to CASSVAVGETQYF.